This T cell receptor beta chain was identified in a study of cytomegalovirus exposure and HLA in healthy donors. From germline, CDR1 is LNHNV and CDR2 YYDKDF (reference sequence). The CDR3 contains 13 residues. The germline V and J ends were trimmed by 0 bases and 2 bases, with 4 bases remaining between them. Study results and caveats: TRBV6-2, TRBV6-3 and other indistinguishable V segments were excluded. The records held CMV serostatus as the only immune exposure information. The study flagged some 170 TCR beta chains as cytomegalovirus-associated.

Primers included in the PCR were 60 Vbeta and 13 Jbeta primers. The table came from immunoSEQ multiplex PCR; TCRdb's copy has only in-frame clones and leaves some out. The repertoire holds fewer than 150,000 clones, 60% to 80% seen once, with around 1.2% in the top ten. This clone came up once. Its target is not known. This chain links TRBV15 with TRBJ2-5; D ambiguous. Input material: PBMCs. This sequence originates from a man in his fifties or sixties in good health and CMV-seronegative. CDR3 coding DNA: TGTGCCACCAGCAGAGACCTACAAGAGACCCAGTACTTC. It is translated as CATSRDLQETQYF.